The clone carrying this T cell receptor (beta chain) came up a few times. These data are taken from a study of cytomegalovirus exposure and HLA in healthy donors. Trimming took off 9 bases at V and 3 bases at J, with 5 bases between the two ends. The CDR3 length is 10 residues. Germline V gene data show CDR1 as SNHLY and CDR2 as FYNNEI. 13 Jbeta primers and 60 Vbeta primers were used for the PCR. Assay: immunoSEQ multiplex PCR; the TCRdb copy retains only in-frame clones and omits some. This sample has 150,000 or so clones, with 65% to 85% found just once. Sequencing was performed on PBMCs. The receptor was derived from a woman aged 40 to 50 in good health and CMV-seropositive. The J gene is TRBJ1-1, the V gene TRBV2; D gene ambiguous. This CDR3 is CASLDTEAFF. As DNA, the CDR3 is TGTGCCAGTCTAGACACTGAAGCTTTCTTT. Full variable domain (remainder filled in from reference TRBV2 and TRBJ1-1): EPEVTQTPSHQVTQMGQEVILRCVPISNHLYFYWYRQILGQKVEFLVSFYNNEISEKSEIFDDQFSVERPDGSNFTLKIRSTKLEDSAMYFCASLDTEAFFGQGTRLTVV.